The T cell receptor beta chain under discussion was sequenced for a study of shared clonotypes between healthy human individuals. Comment on this clone: The antigen remains undetermined.

The study, taken as a whole, reports: Naive subsets generally had larger estimated richness than memory subsets. Only blood was sampled; tissue repertoires likely differ.

In germline, CDR1 is MNHNS, CDR2 SASEGT. The V end lost 0 bases, the J end lost 5 bases, and 13 bases lay between the germline ends. The CDR3 totals 15 residues. The protocol was immunoSEQ multiplex PCR, while the TCRdb copy is restricted to in-frame clones and leaves out a portion. Of 740,000 or so clones listed, approximately 73% were seen once; the top ten hold around 2%. The material sequenced was memory CD4+ T cells sorted from blood. Described subset: CD45RA-negative fraction. This TCR came from a woman in her 30s in good health. The gene calls are TRBV6-1 and TRBJ1-2, with D tentatively TRBD1 (5 bases). For the CDR3, the DNA is TGTGCCAGCAGTGAAGCCGGCGGGGACCGGTATGGCTACACCTTC. Protein sequence: CASSEAGGDRYGYTF.